These 13 T cell receptor beta chains were all obtained from the same sample, sequenced in a study of naive and memory T cell subsets. Two oligonucleotides, mixed equimolar, formed the beta constant-region primer covering TRBC1 and TRBC2. Nested alpha and beta constant-region primers with the SP2 primer drove four PCR rounds on ligated cDNA. TCRdb reprocessed the UMI-ligation and nested PCR reads with MiXCR, giving one entry per CDR3 protein. Of 6,000 to 8,000 distinct CDR3 sequences in the sample, under 30% were seen once. The sequencing input was CD8+ TEMRA cells from blood. Subset noted: effector memory re-expressing CD45RA, CD45RA+ CD27-. The receptors come from a human donor in good health.

The J gene is TRBJ2-2, the V gene TRBV12-3 or TRBV12-4; TRBD2 matches 8 bases. The ends lost 10 bases at V and 5 bases at J; junction bases unmatched: 3. This CDR3 has 12 residues. The CDR3 DNA sequence: TGTGCCACTCCTAGCGGGACCGGGGAGCTGTTTTTT. Its translation: CATPSGTGELFF.

The chain combines TRBV12-3 or TRBV12-4 with TRBJ1-4; 9 positions match TRBD1. V was clipped by 4 bases and J by 8 bases; unmatched bases: 5. This CDR3 is built from 14 residues. In DNA, the CDR3 is TGTGCCAGCAGTTGGACAGGGGCTGGGGAAAAACTGTTTTTT. Its protein is CASSWTGAGEKLFF.

The chain joins TRBV4-3 to TRBJ1-1, with D maybe TRBD1 (6 bases). The length of the CDR3 is 15 residues. Germline assignment: CDR1 LGHNA and CDR2 YSLEER. Trimming removed 0 bases at V and 11 bases at J, with 19 bases between. The CDR3 coding sequence is TGCGCCAGCAGCCAAGAGGAGGGCAGGGTTCAGGGGGCTTTCTTT. It yields the protein CASSQEEGRVQGAFF.

The CDR3 DNA sequence: TGTGCCAGCAGCCAACAGAGGAGCGAGCAGTACTTC. As protein: CASSQQRSEQYF. The rearrangement joins TRBV7-9 to TRBJ2-7, with unresolved D. CDR1 is SEHNR, CDR2 FQNEAQ, per germline (reference sequence). V was cut by 5 bases and J by 6 bases, with 11 bases left in between. This CDR3 comprises 12 residues.

V gene TRBV7-9 combines with J gene TRBJ2-1; D unresolved. This CDR3 is 11 amino acids long. Per the germline V gene, CDR1 is SEHNR and CDR2 is FQNEAQ (reference sequence). Trimming stripped 3 bases from V and 5 bases from J, with 2 bases between. The chain's CDR3 is CASSFNNEQFF. In DNA, the CDR3 is TGTGCCAGCAGCTTTAACAATGAGCAGTTCTTC.

V usage is TRBV27 and J usage is TRBJ2-3; 13 positions agree with TRBD2. CDR1 MNHEY and CDR2 SMNVEV come from the germline V gene (reference sequence). The CDR3 is made up of 18 amino acids. V trimming: 0 bases; J trimming: 6 bases; junction bases outside the gene matches: 9. DNA of the CDR3: TGTGCCAGCAGTTTATCCGGGACTAGCGGGGCCGGGAGCGATACGCAGTATTTT. Amino acids: CASSLSGTSGAGSDTQYF.

This clonotype was counted a single time. This chain links TRBV5-6 with TRBJ1-2; D unresolved. Trimming took off 0 bases at V and 7 bases at J, with 7 bases between the two ends. This CDR3 has 12 amino acids. Germline V gene data show CDR1 as SGHDT and CDR2 as YYEEEE. The CDR3: CASSLEGFGYTF. For the CDR3, the DNA is TGTGCCAGCAGCTTGGAAGGGTTTGGCTACACCTTC.

The chain has TRBV6-2 or TRBV6-3 and TRBJ2-7; D may be TRBD2 (6 bases). The CDR3 is made up of 13 amino acids. V lost 6 bases, J lost 3 bases, and 12 bases lay in between. Germline V gene data show CDR1 as MNHEY and CDR2 as SVGEGT. The CDR3 loop reads CASRRGLFYEQYF. CDR3 nucleotides: TGTGCCAGCAGACGAGGACTATTCTACGAGCAGTACTTC.

This clonotype appeared a few times. The chain uses TRBV7-9 and TRBJ2-4; TRBD1 matches 7 bases. This CDR3 contains 13 residues. CDR1 and CDR2 (germline): SEHNR, FQNEAQ (reference sequence). The V and J ends lost 3 bases and 8 bases, in that order; junction bases with no gene match: 4. The chain's CDR3 is CASSFTGEHIQYF. The CDR3 bases are TGTGCCAGCAGCTTTACAGGGGAGCACATTCAGTACTTC.

The chain uses TRBV7-9 and TRBJ1-1, with D unclear. The CDR3 spans 15 residues. Germline V gene sequence: CDR1 SEHNR, CDR2 FQNEAQ (reference sequence). The V gene lost 4 bases and the J gene lost 1 base, with 13 bases spanning the gap. For the CDR3, the DNA is TGTGCCAGCAGCTCTAAGATACTGGAGAACACTGAAGCTTTCTTT. Protein: CASSSKILENTEAFF.

V usage is TRBV7-9 and J usage is TRBJ2-1; 10 bases align to TRBD2. The CDR3 contains 18 residues. The junction had 13 bases not matched to a gene; V was cut back by 8 bases and J by 0 bases. Germline CDR1 reads SEHNR; CDR2 reads FQNEAQ (reference sequence). This CDR3 reads CASFRPSGGPSSYNEQFF. CDR3 in DNA: TGTGCCAGCTTCCGACCTAGCGGGGGCCCCAGCTCCTACAATGAGCAGTTCTTC.

V gene TRBV6-2 or TRBV6-3 combines with J gene TRBJ2-4; D not certain. The germline gives CDR1 MNHEY, CDR2 SVGEGT. Trimming removed 11 bases from V and 1 base from J, with 9 bases in between. The CDR3 has 12 amino acids. CDR3 in DNA: TGTGCCGCCGCTGGGGCCAAAAACATTCAGTACTTC. Its protein product is CAAAGAKNIQYF.

This clonotype showed up many times. The rearrangement uses TRBV25-1 and TRBJ1-4, with D perhaps matching TRBD1 (6 bases). Germline V gene lookup returns CDR1 MGHDK and CDR2 SYGVNS. Trimming left V 4 bases short and J 7 bases short, with 10 bases between. This CDR3 spans 13 amino acids. CDR3: CASSGGQSEKLFF. CDR3 DNA: TGTGCCAGCAGTGGGGGGCAGAGTGAAAAACTGTTTTTT.